A single T cell receptor (beta chain) is shown here with its context. Its matching antigen is unknown. Between the trimmed V and J ends, which lost 1 base and 10 bases, there was a span of 22 bases. The V gene's germline CDR1 is GTSNPN and CDR2 SVGIG (reference sequence). This CDR3 is 15 amino acids long. The data were produced by immunoSEQ multiplex PCR, yet TCRdb's version contains in-frame clones alone and is incomplete. The repertoire has 25,000 to 30,000 clones, roughly 89% of them found once; the top ten carry about 3.5%. Peripheral blood was collected from the related graft donor on the marrow donation day. The data were taken from a study of T cells after posttransplantation cyclophosphamide. Whole-study results and caveats: Blood and skin or GI T cell repertoires showed limited TRB overlap. Donor CD8+ memory clones often dominated recipient blood repertoires at later times. Recipient CMV seropositivity and CMV reactivation strongly tracked TRB clonality.

This clonotype was sampled from a man in his forties or fifties. The gene calls are TRBV30 and TRBJ1-1; perhaps TRBD1 as D (5 bases). The sample was PBMCs. The chain's CDR3 is CAWSDGHEGFRGAFF. DNA for the CDR3: TGTGCCTGGAGTGACGGACATGAAGGCTTTAGAGGAGCTTTCTTT.